The subject of this entry is one T cell receptor beta chain. This sample was included in a study of technical replicates of blood from a handful of donors. This CDR3 comprises 15 residues. Germline V lookup: CDR1 SGHAT, CDR2 FQNNGV. The V end was cut by 0 bases, the J end by 5 bases, with 8 bases between. The table came from immunoSEQ multiplex PCR; TCRdb's copy has only in-frame clones and leaves some out. The data show 83,000 or so clones, 90% to 95% seen once. The material sequenced was T cells isolated from PBMCs. The rearrangement links TRBV11-2 to TRBJ1-6; possible D gene TRBD1, 5 bases. The TCR comes from a human donor in good health. The DNA for the CDR3 is TGTGCCAGCAGCTTAGACAGGGTCAATAATTCACCCCTCCACTTT. Amino acid sequence: CASSLDRVNNSPLHF.